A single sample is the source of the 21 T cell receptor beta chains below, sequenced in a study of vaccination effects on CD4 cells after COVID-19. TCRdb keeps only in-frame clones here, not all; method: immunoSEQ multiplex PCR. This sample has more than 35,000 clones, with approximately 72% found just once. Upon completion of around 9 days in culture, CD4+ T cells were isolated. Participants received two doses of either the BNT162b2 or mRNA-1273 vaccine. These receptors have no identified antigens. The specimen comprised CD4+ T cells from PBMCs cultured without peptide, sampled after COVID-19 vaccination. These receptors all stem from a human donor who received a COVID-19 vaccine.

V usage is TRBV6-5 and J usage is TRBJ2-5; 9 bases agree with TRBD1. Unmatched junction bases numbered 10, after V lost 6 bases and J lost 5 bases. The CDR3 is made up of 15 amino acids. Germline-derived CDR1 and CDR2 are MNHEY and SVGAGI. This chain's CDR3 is CASSLTGGARETQYF. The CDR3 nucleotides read TGTGCCAGCAGCCTTACAGGGGGCGCACGGGAGACCCAGTACTTC.

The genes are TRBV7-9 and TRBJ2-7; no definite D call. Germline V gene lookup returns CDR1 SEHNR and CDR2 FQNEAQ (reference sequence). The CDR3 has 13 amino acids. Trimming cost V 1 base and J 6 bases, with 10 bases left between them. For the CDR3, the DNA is TGTGCCAGCAGCTTAGGGGTTGATCTCGAGCAGTACTTC. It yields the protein CASSLGVDLEQYF.

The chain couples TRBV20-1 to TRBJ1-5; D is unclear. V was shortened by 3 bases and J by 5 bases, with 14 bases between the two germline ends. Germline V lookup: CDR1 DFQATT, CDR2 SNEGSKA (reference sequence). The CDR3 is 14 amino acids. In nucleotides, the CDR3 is TGCAGTGCTAGTAGACCAGGAAACTATCAGCCCCAGCATTTT. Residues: CSASRPGNYQPQHF.

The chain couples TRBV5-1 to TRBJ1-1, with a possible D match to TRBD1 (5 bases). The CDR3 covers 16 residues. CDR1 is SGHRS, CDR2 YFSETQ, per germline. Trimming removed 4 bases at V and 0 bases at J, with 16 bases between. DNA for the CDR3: TGCGCCAGCAGCCGAGACACAGGTAACATGAACACTGAAGCTTTCTTT. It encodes CASSRDTGNMNTEAFF.

The DNA for the CDR3 is TGTGCCAGCACGCCGGACAATACCTACGAGCAGTACTTC. This gives the protein CASTPDNTYEQYF. This chain links TRBV6-5 with TRBJ2-7; D may be TRBD1 (5 bases). CDR1 is MNHEY, CDR2 SVGAGI, per germline. V gave up 7 bases and J gave up 2 bases, with 12 bases separating them. The CDR3 consists of 13 residues.

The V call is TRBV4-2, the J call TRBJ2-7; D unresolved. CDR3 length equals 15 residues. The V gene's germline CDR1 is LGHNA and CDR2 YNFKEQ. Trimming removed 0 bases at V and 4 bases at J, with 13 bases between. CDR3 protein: CASSQEADGVYEQYF. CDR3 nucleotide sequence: TGTGCCAGCAGCCAAGAAGCCGATGGGGTTTACGAGCAGTACTTC.

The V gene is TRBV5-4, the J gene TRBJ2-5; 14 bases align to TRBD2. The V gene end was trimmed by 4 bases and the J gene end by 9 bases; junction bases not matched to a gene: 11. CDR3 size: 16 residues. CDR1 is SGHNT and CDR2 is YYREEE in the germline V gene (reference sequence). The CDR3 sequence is CASSAAGTSGSMAQYF. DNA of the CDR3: TGTGCCAGCAGCGCAGCCGGGACTAGCGGGAGCATGGCCCAGTACTTC.

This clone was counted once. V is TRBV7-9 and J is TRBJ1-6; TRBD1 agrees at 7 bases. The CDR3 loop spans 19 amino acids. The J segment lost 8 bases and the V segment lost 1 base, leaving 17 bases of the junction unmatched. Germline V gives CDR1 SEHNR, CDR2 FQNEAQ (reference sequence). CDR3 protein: CASSLGGPMDRWGHSPLHF. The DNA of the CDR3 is TGTGCCAGCAGCTTAGGGGGACCGATGGACAGGTGGGGACATTCACCCCTCCACTTT. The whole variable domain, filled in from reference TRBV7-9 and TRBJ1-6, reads DTGVSQNPRHKITKRGQNVTFRCDPISEHNRLYWYRQTLGQGPEFLTYFQNEAQLEKSRLLSDRFSAERPKGSFSTLEIQRTEQGDSAMYLCASSLGGPMDRWGHSPLHFGNGTRLTVT.

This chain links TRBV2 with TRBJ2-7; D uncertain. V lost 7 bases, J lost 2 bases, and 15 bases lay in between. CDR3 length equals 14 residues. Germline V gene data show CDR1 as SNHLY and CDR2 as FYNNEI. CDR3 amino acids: CASKSSGLAYEQYF. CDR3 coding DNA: TGTGCCAGCAAATCCTCGGGTCTAGCCTACGAGCAGTACTTC.

The CDR3 nucleotides are TGCGCCAGCAGTGAGCCGGACAAGTACGAGCAGTACTTC. As protein: CASSEPDKYEQYF. The gene calls are TRBV10-1 and TRBJ2-7; possibly TRBD1 for D (5 bases). The CDR3 extends over 13 amino acids. V was pared by 2 bases and J by 4 bases, with 9 bases between. Germline V gene sequence: CDR1 WNHNN, CDR2 SYGVQD (reference sequence).

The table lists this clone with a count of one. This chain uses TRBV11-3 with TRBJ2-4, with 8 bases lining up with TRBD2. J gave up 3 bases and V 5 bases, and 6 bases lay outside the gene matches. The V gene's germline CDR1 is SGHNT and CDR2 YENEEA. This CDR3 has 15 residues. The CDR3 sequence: CASSPGGALKNIQYF. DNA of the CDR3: TGTGCCAGCAGCCCCGGGGGGGCCCTCAAAAACATTCAGTACTTC.

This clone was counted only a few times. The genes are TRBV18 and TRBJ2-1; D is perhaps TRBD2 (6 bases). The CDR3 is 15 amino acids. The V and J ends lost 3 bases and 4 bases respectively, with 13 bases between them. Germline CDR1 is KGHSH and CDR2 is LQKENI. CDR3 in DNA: TGTGCCAGCTCACCCTTGGGGACTTTATACAATGAGCAGTTCTTC. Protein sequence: CASSPLGTLYNEQFF.

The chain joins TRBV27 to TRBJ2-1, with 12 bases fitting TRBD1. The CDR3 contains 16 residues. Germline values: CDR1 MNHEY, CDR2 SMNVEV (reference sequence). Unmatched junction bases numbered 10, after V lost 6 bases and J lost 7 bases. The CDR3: CASRGQGAPSGNEQFF. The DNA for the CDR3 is TGTGCCAGCAGGGGACAGGGGGCGCCATCGGGGAATGAGCAGTTCTTC.

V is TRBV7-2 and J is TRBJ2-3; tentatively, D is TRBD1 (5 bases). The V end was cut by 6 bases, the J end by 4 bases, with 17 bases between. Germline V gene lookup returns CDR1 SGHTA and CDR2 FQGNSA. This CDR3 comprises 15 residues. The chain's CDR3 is CASRDTGIIADTQYF. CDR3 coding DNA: TGTGCCAGCAGAGATACAGGTATAATAGCAGATACGCAGTATTTT.

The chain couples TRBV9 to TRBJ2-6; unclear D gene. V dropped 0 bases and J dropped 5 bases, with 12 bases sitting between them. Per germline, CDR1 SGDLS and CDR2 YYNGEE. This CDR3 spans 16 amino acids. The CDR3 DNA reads TGTGCCAGCAGCGTAGGGCCCGTGCTCTGGGCCAACGTCCTGACTTTC. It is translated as CASSVGPVLWANVLTF.

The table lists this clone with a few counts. The CDR3 DNA is TGTGCCAGCGGGGACCGAAGGAGCTCCTATAATTCACCCCTCCACTTT. This codes for CASGDRRSSYNSPLHF. The chain employs TRBV2 and TRBJ1-6; D might be TRBD1 (5 bases). The CDR3 has 16 residues. The germline CDR1 and CDR2 sequences are SNHLY and FYNNEI. V lost 8 bases and J lost 0, with 14 bases in between.

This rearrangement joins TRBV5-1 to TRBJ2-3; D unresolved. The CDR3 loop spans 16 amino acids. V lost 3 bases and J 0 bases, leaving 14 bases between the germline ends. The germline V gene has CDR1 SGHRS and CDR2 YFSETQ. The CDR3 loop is CASSSTGRMSTDTQYF. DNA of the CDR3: TGCGCCAGCAGCTCCACCGGACGGATGAGCACAGATACGCAGTATTTT.

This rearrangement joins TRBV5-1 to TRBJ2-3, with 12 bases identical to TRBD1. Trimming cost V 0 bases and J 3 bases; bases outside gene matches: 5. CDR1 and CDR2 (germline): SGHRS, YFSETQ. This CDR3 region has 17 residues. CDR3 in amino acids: CASSLAPGQGATDTQYF. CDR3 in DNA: TGCGCCAGCAGCTTGGCCCCGGGACAGGGGGCGACAGATACGCAGTATTTT.

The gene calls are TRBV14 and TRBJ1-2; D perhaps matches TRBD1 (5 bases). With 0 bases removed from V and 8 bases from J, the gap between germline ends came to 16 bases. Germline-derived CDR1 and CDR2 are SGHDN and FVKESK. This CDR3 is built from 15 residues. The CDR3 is CASSQDPTGPGGYTF. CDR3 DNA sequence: TGTGCCAGCAGCCAAGACCCCACGGGGCCAGGGGGCTACACCTTC.

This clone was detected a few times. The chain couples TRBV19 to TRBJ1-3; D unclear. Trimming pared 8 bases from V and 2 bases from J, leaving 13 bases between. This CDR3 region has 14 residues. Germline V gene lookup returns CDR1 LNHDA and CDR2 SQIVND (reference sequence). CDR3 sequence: CASSRSGTGNTIYF. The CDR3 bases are TGTGCCAGTTCCCGGAGCGGCACTGGAAACACCATATATTTT.

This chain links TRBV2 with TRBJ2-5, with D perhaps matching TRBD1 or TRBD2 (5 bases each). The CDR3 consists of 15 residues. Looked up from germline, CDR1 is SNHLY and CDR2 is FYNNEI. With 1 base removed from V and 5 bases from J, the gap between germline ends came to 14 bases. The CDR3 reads CASSEGGVENETQYF. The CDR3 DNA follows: TGTGCCAGCAGTGAAGGAGGGGTAGAGAACGAGACCCAGTACTTC.